Described below is a single T cell receptor beta chain sequence and its context. The antigen it binds to is not known. It has no much larger one-base neighbor in the sample; base qualities were not kept. This record comes from a study of radiation and T cells in renal cell carcinoma (dated by TCRdb to 2020 to 2021). Context from the whole study: The samples were drawn from a clinical trial, where primary renal cell carcinomas were treated with 15 Gy of stereotactic body radiation therapy and then removed by nephrectomy 4 weeks afterward. In total, 50 or so samples underwent TCR beta sequencing: about 26 tumors plus 27 peripheral blood samples. In the approximately 58 samples combined, 4 million to 5 million unique CDR3 nucleotide sequences were found, encoding roughly 2,500,000 unique CDR3 amino acid sequences.

The immunoSEQ kit was used, according to the manufacturer's recommendations, to generate TCR beta libraries from genomic DNA. For library preparation, a first multiplex PCR was performed with proprietary primers, followed by a second PCR in which unique barcodes were added, and bead cleanups were performed after each round. A kit-provided positive control reaction and a negative control reaction were included in every sample batch. The final libraries were assessed on an Agilent 4200 TapeStation D1000 ScreenTape, pooled by volume, and quantified by qPCR. An Illumina NextSeq500 fitted with a MidOutput 150-cycle cartridge performed the sequencing, running 156 Read1 cycles and 15 Index1 cycles with the kit's custom primers. The pooled library was loaded at approximately 1 pM, with a roughly 22% PhiX control spiked in. The study's processing was this. The vendor-processed data were analyzed in R, and a clonotype was defined as all T cells that share the same CDR3 nucleotide sequence. For clone abundance analyses, frequencies were normalized to the 10,000 most abundant clones in each sample. Before analysis, public T cell clones were removed, and these numbered fewer than six per sample on average. A difference in abundance of at least 32-fold between compartments was used to define tumor-enriched and baseline blood-enriched clonotypes. A beta-binomial differential abundance model was applied to find clonotypes that expanded or contracted between blood time points. The Baroni-Urbani and Buser coefficient was used to measure tumor-blood repertoire similarity, and groups were compared with two-tailed Wilcoxon tests in R. TCRdb carries this immuneACCESS record with in-frame sequences only. Its versions omit some clonotypes, under half of them owing to an unresolved V gene in the studies checked, with the rest unexplained. V and J calls and clone size follow that table, whereas D and trimming were derived from the DNA. The sample profile shows 100,000 to 150,000 clones; about 81% of them were found once. 1.5% to 2% of the sample goes to the ten largest clones.

Trimming removed 1 base from V and 0 bases from J, leaving 3 bases between the germline ends. Spanning cysteine to phenylalanine, the CDR3 consists of 13 amino acids. The entry retains the CDR3 DNA only, 39 bases that are in frame from base 1. CDR1 and CDR2, per the germline V gene, are KGHSY and FQNENV. The time point tag for this specimen amounts to: blood 2 weeks post-SBRT. The treatment or condition label corresponds to: 15 Gy SBRT to primary tumor, nephrectomy 4 weeks later. To follow tumor-enriched clonotypes, peripheral blood was collected serially from radiation-treated patients at baseline and again at 2 weeks and 4 weeks after SBRT. Renal cell carcinoma with clear cell pathology was present in all patients. The QIAamp DNA Blood Mini Kit (Qiagen) was used to prepare genomic DNA for TCR sequencing. The analyses included only samples that passed all quality control checks. What the work shows at the level of the full study, not this receptor alone: Effects of radiation dose or scheduling on the TCR repertoire could not be addressed with the single-armed trial design. No pretreatment tumor biopsies were available, so the baseline intratumoral presence of clonotypes could not be determined. In blood, the top tumor clonotypes increased from baseline to 2 weeks after radiation and then shrank by 4 weeks, which suggests a temporary expansion of tumor-resident clones. Blood repertoire dynamics were not followed beyond 4 weeks after treatment.

Specimen: blood, collected from a patient whose treatment included radiotherapy and nephrectomy. The chain is encoded by TRBV16 joined to TRBJ1-1; the D gene assignment is ambiguous. This TCR derives from a woman aged 60 to 75 with renal cell carcinoma. The CDR3 is CASSQYLNTEAFF. The nucleotide sequence reads as follows: TGTGCCAGCAGCCAATATCTGAACACTGAAGCTTTCTTT.